The 19 T cell receptor beta chains given below trace back to one sample, sequenced in a study of graft-versus-host responses after intestinal transplantation. Generated by immunoSEQ multiplex PCR, the TCRdb table keeps only in-frame clones and is missing some. The sample has 9,000 to 10,000 clones, about 86% seen once. Investigators treated the graft tissue so that it released intraepithelial and lamina propria lymphocytes. Source: ileum tissue, taken roughly 710 days after intestinal transplantation. These TCRs come from a human patient who received an intestinal transplant, so some T cells may come from the graft donor.

J is TRBJ2-6 and V is TRBV9; no clear D gene. CDR1 and CDR2 (germline): SGDLS, YYNGEE. V lost 3 bases to trimming and J lost 4 bases, with 8 bases between them. CDR3 length: 14 amino acids. CDR3 DNA sequence: TGTGCCAGCAGCGAGACCTCCGGGGCCAACGTCCTGACTTTC. Protein: CASSETSGANVLTF. Filled out from reference TRBV9 and TRBJ2-6, the complete variable domain reads DSGVTQTPKHLITATGQRVTLRCSPRSGDLSVYWYQQSLDQGLQFLIQYYNGEERAKGNILERFSAQQFPDLHSELNLSSLELGDSALYFCASSETSGANVLTFGAGSRLTVL.

In DNA form, the CDR3 reads TGTGCCAGCAGCCGAGAGAACAGGGTGGGGTATGGCTACACCTTC. Its protein is CASSRENRVGYGYTF. This chain links TRBV5-4 with TRBJ1-2, with D possibly TRBD1 on 6 matching bases. With 4 bases removed from V and 5 bases from J, the gap between germline ends came to 18 bases. In germline, CDR1 is SGHNT, CDR2 YYREEE (reference sequence). This CDR3 has 15 residues.

The chain joins TRBV5-1 to TRBJ2-5, with a tentative D call TRBD1 (5 bases). The germline CDR1 and CDR2 sequences are SGHRS and YFSETQ. The germline V and J ends were trimmed by 0 bases and 1 base, with 7 bases remaining between them. The CDR3 runs 14 residues. CDR3: CASSLETAQETQYF. As DNA, the CDR3 is TGCGCCAGCAGCTTGGAGACAGCCCAAGAGACCCAGTACTTC.

This CDR3 reads CASQQGVGQPQHF. The CDR3 DNA reads TGTGCCAGCCAACAGGGGGTAGGTCAGCCCCAGCATTTT. This sequence joins TRBV2 and TRBJ1-5; 8 bases align to TRBD1. The CDR3 runs to 13 residues. Trimming took 8 bases from V and 6 from J; bases not matched to a gene: 6. CDR1 and CDR2 from the germline V gene are SNHLY and FYNNEI.

V is TRBV6-5 and J is TRBJ2-1; D unresolved. The length of the CDR3 is 15 residues. Germline CDR1 reads MNHEY; CDR2 reads SVGAGI. V lost 6 bases, J lost 3 bases, and 15 bases lay in between. CDR3 region: CASSSIPDRYNEQFF. CDR3 sequence (DNA): TGTGCCAGCAGCTCGATCCCCGACCGCTACAATGAGCAGTTCTTC.

This chain joins TRBV5-1 and TRBJ1-4; 7 bases fit TRBD1. This CDR3 region has 15 residues. Looked up from germline, CDR1 is SGHRS and CDR2 is YFSETQ. Trimming took 0 bases from V and 8 from J; bases not matched to a gene: 7. CDR3: CASSLGGAQGEKLFF. The DNA for the CDR3 is TGCGCCAGCAGCTTGGGTGGGGCACAGGGGGAAAAACTGTTTTTT.

In this sample, this clone turned up once. The J gene is TRBJ2-3, the V gene TRBV5-1; 12 nucleotides match TRBD2. This CDR3 has 16 amino acids. The germline CDR1 and CDR2 sequences are SGHRS and YFSETQ. Trimming removed 4 bases from V and 2 bases from J; junction bases left unmatched: 5. CDR3: CASSARLAGATDTQYF. In DNA, the CDR3 is TGCGCCAGCAGCGCACGACTAGCGGGGGCCACAGATACGCAGTATTTT.

The count of this clone is one. The V and J genes are TRBV6-5 and TRBJ2-2; 9 positions agree with TRBD2. The germline gives CDR1 MNHEY, CDR2 SVGAGI. V was clipped by 6 bases and J by 10 bases; unmatched bases: 12. This CDR3 has 15 residues. CDR3 DNA sequence: TGTGCCAGCAGCCCACAAAGCGGGGGGCCAGTGGAGCTGTTTTTT. As protein: CASSPQSGGPVELFF.

This clone is classed as medium-sized. The CDR3 DNA reads TGTGCCAGCAGCCCACAGGGGGGTCCCTACGAGCAGTACTTC. Its translation: CASSPQGGPYEQYF. This chain links TRBV7-2 with TRBJ2-7; TRBD1 matches 8 bases. The V gene end was trimmed by 5 bases and the J gene end by 2 bases; junction bases not matched to a gene: 5. This CDR3 is 14 amino acids long. Germline CDR1 reads SGHTA; CDR2 reads FQGNSA.

The rearrangement links TRBV28 to TRBJ2-4; D is unclear. Per the germline V gene, CDR1 is MDHEN and CDR2 is SYDVKM. The V end was cut by 3 bases, the J end by 0 bases, with 12 bases between. The CDR3 totals 16 residues. This chain's CDR3 is CASSFGPDLAKNIQYF. CDR3 coding DNA: TGTGCCAGCAGTTTTGGGCCCGATCTAGCCAAAAACATTCAGTACTTC.

The chain recombines TRBV6-5 with TRBJ2-5; either TRBD1 or TRBD2 may supply D (5 bases each). The V gene lost 7 bases and the J gene lost 3 bases, with 18 bases spanning the gap. Looked up from germline, CDR1 is MNHEY and CDR2 is SVGAGI. The CDR3 is made up of 15 amino acids. The CDR3 is CASKVGPHLEETQYF. The CDR3 nucleotides are TGTGCCAGCAAAGTGGGACCCCACCTTGAAGAGACCCAGTACTTC.

In DNA, the CDR3 is TGTGCCAGCAGTCCCGACAGCCGGTGGTATGGCTACACCTTC. Translated, it gives CASSPDSRWYGYTF. The chain carries TRBV6-1 and TRBJ1-2; D perhaps matches TRBD1 (5 bases). The V and J ends lost 5 bases and 5 bases respectively, with 15 bases between them. CDR1 MNHNS and CDR2 SASEGT come from the germline V gene. The CDR3 has 14 residues.

This clone is a singleton in its sample. The V call is TRBV28, the J call TRBJ2-4, with D hard to call. This CDR3 is built from 12 residues. Trimming shortened V by 5 bases and J by 15 bases, and 17 bases separated the two germline ends. Germline V gene data show CDR1 as MDHEN and CDR2 as SYDVKM. CDR3 DNA: TGTGCCAGCAGTCCCAGACATGGTTCGATGTACTTC. Translating gives CASSPRHGSMYF.

The V gene is TRBV6-1, the J gene TRBJ1-4, with D unclear. CDR3 length: 17 residues. V lost 6 bases and J 3 bases, leaving 20 bases between the germline ends. Germline CDR1 is MNHNS and CDR2 is SASEGT. The CDR3 DNA is TGTGCCAGCAGCGAACCGGACCCCCTAAGATCTAATGAAAAACTGTTTTTT. It encodes CASSEPDPLRSNEKLFF.

The sample holds one count of this clone. V gene TRBV10-3 combines with J gene TRBJ2-7; 7 nucleotides align to TRBD2. After removal of 4 bases from V and 1 base from J, the junction contained 7 bases not matched to a gene. Germline V gene data show CDR1 as ENHRY and CDR2 as SYGVKD. CDR3 length: 15 residues. CDR3 protein: CAISAAREPSYEQYF. CDR3 sequence (DNA): TGTGCCATCAGTGCGGCGCGGGAGCCGTCCTACGAGCAGTACTTC.

The rearrangement uses TRBV30 and TRBJ2-7; 7 bases agree with TRBD2. The V gene's germline CDR1 is GTSNPN and CDR2 SVGIG (reference sequence). Trimming removed 2 bases from V and 3 bases from J; junction bases left unmatched: 10. This CDR3 contains 15 residues. The CDR3 nucleotides read TGTGCCTGGAGTCTTGGTAGCGGGTTCGGCTACGAGCAGTACTTC. This sequence encodes CAWSLGSGFGYEQYF.

The chain uses TRBV2 and TRBJ2-7; D remains ambiguous. The CDR3 extends over 11 amino acids. Deletions cut 6 bases from V and 4 bases from J, with 7 bases between. Per the germline V gene, CDR1 is SNHLY and CDR2 is FYNNEI. In nucleotides, the CDR3 is TGTGCCAGCAGGGGTCCTTACGAGCAGTACTTC. Protein sequence: CASRGPYEQYF. Variable domain in full (rest from reference TRBV2 and TRBJ2-7): EPEVTQTPSHQVTQMGQEVILRCVPISNHLYFYWYRQILGQKVEFLVSFYNNEISEKSEIFDDQFSVERPDGSNFTLKIRSTKLEDSAMYFCASRGPYEQYFGPGTRLTVT.

The J gene is TRBJ2-1, the V gene TRBV7-6; D is perhaps TRBD1 or TRBD2 (5 bases each). V was pared by 0 bases and J by 8 bases, with 8 bases between. This CDR3 contains 13 residues. Germline V gene sequence: CDR1 SGHVS, CDR2 FNYEAQ. The CDR3 region has the DNA TGTGCCAGCAGCTTAGCATGGGGGTATGAGCAGTTCTTC. Translating it yields CASSLAWGYEQFF.

This clone was recorded once. The chain combines TRBV5-6 with TRBJ2-3, with 7 nucleotides matching TRBD2. This CDR3 has 16 amino acids. V lost 1 base, J lost 2 bases, and 7 bases stayed unmatched. Germline loops: CDR1 SGHDT, CDR2 YYEEEE. The CDR3 bases are TGTGCCAGCAGCTTGCGCCGTCTAGCGGACACAGATACGCAGTATTTT. Protein sequence: CASSLRRLADTDTQYF. Drawing the rest from reference TRBV5-6 and TRBJ2-3, the complete variable domain is DAGVTQSPTHLIKTRGQQVTLRCSPKSGHDTVSWYQQALGQGPQFIFQYYEEEERQRGNFPDRFSGHQFPNYSSELNVNALLLGDSALYLCASSLRRLADTDTQYFGPGTRLTVL.